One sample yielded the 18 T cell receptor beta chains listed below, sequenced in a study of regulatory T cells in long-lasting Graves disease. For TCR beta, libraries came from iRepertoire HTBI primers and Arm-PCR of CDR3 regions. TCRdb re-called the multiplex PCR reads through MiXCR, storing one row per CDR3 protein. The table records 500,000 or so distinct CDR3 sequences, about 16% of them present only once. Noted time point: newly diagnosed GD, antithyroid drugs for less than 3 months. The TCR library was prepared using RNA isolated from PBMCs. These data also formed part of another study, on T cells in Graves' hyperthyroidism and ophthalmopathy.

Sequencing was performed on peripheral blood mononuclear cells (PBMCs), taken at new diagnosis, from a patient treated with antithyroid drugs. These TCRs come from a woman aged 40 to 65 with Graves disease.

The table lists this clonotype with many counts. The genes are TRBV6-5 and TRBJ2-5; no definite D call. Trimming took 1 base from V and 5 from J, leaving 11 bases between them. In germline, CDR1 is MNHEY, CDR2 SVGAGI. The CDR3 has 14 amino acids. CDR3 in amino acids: CASSYFSFDETQYF. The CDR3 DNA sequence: TGTGCCAGCAGTTACTTCTCCTTCGATGAGACCCAGTACTTC.

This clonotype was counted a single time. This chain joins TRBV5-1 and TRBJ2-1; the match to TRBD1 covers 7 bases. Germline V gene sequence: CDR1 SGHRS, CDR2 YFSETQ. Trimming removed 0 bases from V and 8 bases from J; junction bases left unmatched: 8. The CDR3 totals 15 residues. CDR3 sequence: CASSLEGTVYYEQFF. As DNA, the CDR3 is TGCGCCAGCAGCTTGGAAGGGACAGTTTACTATGAGCAGTTCTTC.

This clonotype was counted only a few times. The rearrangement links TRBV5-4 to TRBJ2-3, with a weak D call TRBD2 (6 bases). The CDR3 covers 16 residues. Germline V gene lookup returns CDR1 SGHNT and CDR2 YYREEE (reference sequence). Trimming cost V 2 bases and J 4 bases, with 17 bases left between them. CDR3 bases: TGTGCCAGCAGCTTCGGGTCCGGGAGATCCGCAGATACGCAGTATTTT. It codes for CASSFGSGRSADTQYF.

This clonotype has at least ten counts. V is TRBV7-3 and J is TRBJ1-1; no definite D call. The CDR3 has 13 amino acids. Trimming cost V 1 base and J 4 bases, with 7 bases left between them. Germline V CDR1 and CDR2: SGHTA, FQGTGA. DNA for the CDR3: TGTGCCAGCAGCTTAATGTTTGGCACTGAAGCTTTCTTT. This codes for CASSLMFGTEAFF.

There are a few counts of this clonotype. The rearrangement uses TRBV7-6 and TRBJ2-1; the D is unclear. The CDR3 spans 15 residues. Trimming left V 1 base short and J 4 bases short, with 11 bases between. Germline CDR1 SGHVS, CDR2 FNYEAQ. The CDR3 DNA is TGTGCCAGCAGCTTAGAATACGGGCCGTACAATGAGCAGTTCTTC. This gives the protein CASSLEYGPYNEQFF. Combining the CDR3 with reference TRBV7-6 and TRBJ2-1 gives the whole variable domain GAGVSQSPRYKVTKRGQDVALRCDPISGHVSLYWYRQALGQGPEFLTYFNYEAQQDKSGLPNDRFSAERPEGSISTLTIQRTEQRDSAMYRCASSLEYGPYNEQFFGPGTRLTVL.

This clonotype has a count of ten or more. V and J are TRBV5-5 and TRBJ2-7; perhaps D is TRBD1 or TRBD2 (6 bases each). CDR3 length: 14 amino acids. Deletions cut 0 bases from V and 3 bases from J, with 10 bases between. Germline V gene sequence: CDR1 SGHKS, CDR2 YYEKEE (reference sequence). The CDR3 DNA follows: TGTGCCAGCAGCTTGGGGGGGGCAGTCTACGAGCAGTACTTC. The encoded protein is CASSLGGAVYEQYF.

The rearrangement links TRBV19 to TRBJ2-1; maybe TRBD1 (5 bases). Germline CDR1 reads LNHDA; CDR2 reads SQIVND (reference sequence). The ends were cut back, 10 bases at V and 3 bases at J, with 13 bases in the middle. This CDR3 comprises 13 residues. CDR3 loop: CATTDDSYNEQFF. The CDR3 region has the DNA TGTGCCACCACCGACGACAGCTACAATGAGCAGTTCTTC.

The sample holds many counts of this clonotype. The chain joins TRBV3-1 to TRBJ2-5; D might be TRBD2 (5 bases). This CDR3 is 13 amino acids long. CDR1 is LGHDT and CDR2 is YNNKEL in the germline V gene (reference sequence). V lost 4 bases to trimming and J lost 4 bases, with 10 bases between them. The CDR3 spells CASSRRGSETQYF. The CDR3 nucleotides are TGTGCCAGCAGCCGACGCGGGTCAGAGACCCAGTACTTC.

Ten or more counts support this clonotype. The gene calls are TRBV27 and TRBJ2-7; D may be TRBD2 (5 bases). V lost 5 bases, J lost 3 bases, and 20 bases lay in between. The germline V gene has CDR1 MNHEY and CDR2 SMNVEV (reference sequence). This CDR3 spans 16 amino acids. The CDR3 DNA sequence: TGTGCCAGCAGTCTCAAGTCAGGACTCACATACTACGAGCAGTACTTC. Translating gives CASSLKSGLTYYEQYF.

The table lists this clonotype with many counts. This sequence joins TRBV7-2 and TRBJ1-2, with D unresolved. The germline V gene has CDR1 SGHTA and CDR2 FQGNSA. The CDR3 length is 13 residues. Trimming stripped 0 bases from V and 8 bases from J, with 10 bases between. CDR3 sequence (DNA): TGTGCCAGCAGCTTAGCGTACCCGGGGGGCTACACCTTC. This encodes CASSLAYPGGYTF.

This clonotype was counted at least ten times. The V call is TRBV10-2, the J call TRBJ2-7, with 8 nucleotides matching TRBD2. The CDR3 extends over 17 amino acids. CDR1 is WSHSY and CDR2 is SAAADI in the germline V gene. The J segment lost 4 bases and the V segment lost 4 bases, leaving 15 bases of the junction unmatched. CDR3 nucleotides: TGCGCCAGCAGTGGATCGAGCGTCGTCAGCGGGGGTTACGAGCAGTACTTC. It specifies CASSGSSVVSGGYEQYF.

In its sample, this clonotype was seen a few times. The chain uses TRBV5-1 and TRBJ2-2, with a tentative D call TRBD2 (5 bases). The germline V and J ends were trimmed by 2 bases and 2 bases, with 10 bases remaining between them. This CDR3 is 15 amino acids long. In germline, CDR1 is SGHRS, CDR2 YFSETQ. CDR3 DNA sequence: TGCGCCAGCAGCTTAAGAGGGATCAACACCGGGGAGCTGTTTTTT. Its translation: CASSLRGINTGELFF.

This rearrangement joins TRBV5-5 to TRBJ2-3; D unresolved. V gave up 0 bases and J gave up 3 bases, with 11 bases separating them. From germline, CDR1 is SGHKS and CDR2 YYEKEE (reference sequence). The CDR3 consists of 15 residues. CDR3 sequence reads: CASSLGTLWTDTQYF. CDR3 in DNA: TGTGCCAGCAGCTTGGGTACACTGTGGACAGATACGCAGTATTTT.

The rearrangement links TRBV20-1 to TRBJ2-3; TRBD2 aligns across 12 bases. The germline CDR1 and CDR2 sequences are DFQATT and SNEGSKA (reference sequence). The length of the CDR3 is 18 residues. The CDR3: CRARSSGGDRGTTDTQYF. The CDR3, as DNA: TGCAGAGCCCGGTCTAGCGGGGGGGACCGCGGGACCACAGATACGCAGTATTTT.

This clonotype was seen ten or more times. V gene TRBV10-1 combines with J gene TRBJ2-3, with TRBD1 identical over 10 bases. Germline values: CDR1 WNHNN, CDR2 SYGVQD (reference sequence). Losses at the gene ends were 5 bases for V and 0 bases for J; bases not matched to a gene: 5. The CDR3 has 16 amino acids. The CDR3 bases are TGCGCCAGCAGTCCGGGACAGGGGTCAAGCACAGATACGCAGTATTTT. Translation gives CASSPGQGSSTDTQYF.

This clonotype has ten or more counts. The CDR3 DNA reads TGTGCCAGCAGCTCCTACAGGTACCTGAACACTGAAGCTTTCTTT. Protein sequence: CASSSYRYLNTEAFF. The genes are TRBV28 and TRBJ1-1; D is perhaps TRBD1 (5 bases). Germline V gives CDR1 MDHEN, CDR2 SYDVKM. V was shortened by 6 bases and J by 0 bases, with 14 bases between the two germline ends. The CDR3 is 15 amino acids. Based on the CDR3 plus reference TRBV28 and TRBJ1-1, the full variable domain is DVKVTQSSRYLVKRTGEKVFLECVQDMDHENMFWYRQDPGLGLRLIYFSYDVKMKEKGDIPEGYSVSREKKERFSLILESASTNQTSMYLCASSSYRYLNTEAFFGQGTRLTVV.

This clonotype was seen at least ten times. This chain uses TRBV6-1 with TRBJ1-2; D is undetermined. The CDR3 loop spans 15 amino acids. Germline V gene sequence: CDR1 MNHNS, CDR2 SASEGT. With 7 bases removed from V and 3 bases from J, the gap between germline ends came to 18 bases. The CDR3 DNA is TGTGCCAGCACGGAGTTATCCCTAGGTGACTATGGCTACACCTTC. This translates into CASTELSLGDYGYTF.

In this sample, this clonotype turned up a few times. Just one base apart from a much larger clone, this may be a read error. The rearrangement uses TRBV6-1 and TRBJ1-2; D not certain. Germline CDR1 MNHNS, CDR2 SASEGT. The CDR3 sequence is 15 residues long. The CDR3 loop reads CASSEWGFTTYGCTF. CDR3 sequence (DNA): TGTGCCAGCAGTGAATGGGGATTTACAACCTATGGCTGCACCTTC.